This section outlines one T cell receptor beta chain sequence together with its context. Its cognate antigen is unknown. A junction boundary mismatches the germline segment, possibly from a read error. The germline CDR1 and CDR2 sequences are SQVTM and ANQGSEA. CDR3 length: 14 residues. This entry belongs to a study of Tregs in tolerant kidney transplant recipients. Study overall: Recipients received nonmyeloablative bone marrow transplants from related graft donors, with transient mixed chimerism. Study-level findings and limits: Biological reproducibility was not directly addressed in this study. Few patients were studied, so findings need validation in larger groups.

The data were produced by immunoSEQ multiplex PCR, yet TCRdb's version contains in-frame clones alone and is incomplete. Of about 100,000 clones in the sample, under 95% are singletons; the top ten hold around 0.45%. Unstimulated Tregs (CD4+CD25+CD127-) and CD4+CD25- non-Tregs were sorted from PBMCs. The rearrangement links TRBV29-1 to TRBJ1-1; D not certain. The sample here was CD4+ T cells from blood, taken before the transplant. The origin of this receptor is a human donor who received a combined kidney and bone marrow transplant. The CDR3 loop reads CSVESDGRTMNTIF. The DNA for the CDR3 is TGCAGCGTTGAGAGCGACGGGAGAACGATGAACACCATCTTT.